The next 20 T cell receptor beta chains were all read from a single sample in a study of T cell repertoires in cytomegalovirus infection. No antigens are known for them. A single record per CDR3 protein comes from TCRdb applying MiXCR to the reads. The sample consists of approximately 470,000 distinct CDR3 sequences, about two fifths of them appearing once. The sequencing here drew on cultured PBMCs, taken from culture after CMV antigen stimulation. The receptors come from a human donor in good health (CMV status not recorded). Some clones in this sample may be carry-over from other donors' samples.

This clonotype was found a few times. The V gene is TRBV7-2, the J gene TRBJ2-5, with 7 bases fitting TRBD1. Germline loops: CDR1 SGHTA, CDR2 FQGNSA. Losses at the gene ends were 6 bases for V and 4 bases for J; bases not matched to a gene: 5. The CDR3 is 13 residues long. CDR3 nucleotide sequence: TGTGCCAGCAGTATTAACAGGGGAGAGACCCAGTACTTC. Translating gives CASSINRGETQYF.

This clonotype was seen a few times. This chain joins TRBV7-2 and TRBJ2-1, with 7 bases fitting TRBD2. Germline V gene sequence: CDR1 SGHTA, CDR2 FQGNSA. The CDR3 loop spans 16 amino acids. V lost 5 bases and J lost 11; bases outside the gene matches: 18. The CDR3 DNA reads as TGTGCCAGCAGCCCAGCAGGCGGGAGCCCCCTCCCGCAGCAGTTCTTC. This sequence encodes CASSPAGGSPLPQQFF.

The rearrangement joins TRBV4-1 to TRBJ2-6; no reliable D call. The CDR3 runs 15 residues. V was clipped by 0 bases and J by 2 bases, with 5 bases between them. Germline CDR1 reads MGHRA; CDR2 reads YSYEKL. The CDR3 DNA follows: TGCGCCAGCAGCCAAGATGGTCCTGGGGCCAACGTCCTGACTTTC. Amino acids: CASSQDGPGANVLTF.

V is TRBV6-5 and J is TRBJ1-6, with D possibly TRBD1 on 6 matching bases. CDR1 is MNHEY and CDR2 is SVGAGI in the germline V gene. V was trimmed by 2 bases and J by 10 bases, leaving 18 bases between them. This CDR3 is 16 amino acids long. Here the CDR3 reads CASSYQGLRSGSPLHF. Here the CDR3 DNA reads TGTGCCAGCAGTTACCAGGGGCTTCGGTCGGGCTCACCCCTCCACTTT.

This rearrangement joins TRBV12-5 to TRBJ2-3, with 9 bases identical to TRBD2. The CDR3 contains 13 residues. J was trimmed by 5 bases and V by 4 bases; bases with no gene match: 1. CDR1 is LGHNT and CDR2 is FRNRAP in the germline V gene. In nucleotides, the CDR3 is TGTGCTAGTGGTTCTAGCGGGGAAGATACGCAGTATTTT. Translation: CASGSSGEDTQYF.

V usage is TRBV24-1 and J usage is TRBJ2-3; D not resolved. The CDR3 runs 15 residues. V lost 5 bases, J lost 0 bases, and 11 bases lay in between. The V gene's germline CDR1 is KGHDR and CDR2 SFDVKD. The CDR3 region is CATSAPDGSTDTQYF. The CDR3 region has the DNA TGTGCCACCAGTGCTCCGGACGGAAGCACAGATACGCAGTATTTT.

In its sample, this clonotype was seen a few times. The chain couples TRBV6-4 to TRBJ1-1; no firm D call. This CDR3 comprises 13 residues. Between the trimmed V and J ends, which lost 4 bases and 1 base, there was a span of 7 bases. Germline CDR1 and CDR2: MRHNA and SNTAGT. This CDR3 reads CASSGQPNTEAFF. CDR3 coding DNA: TGTGCCAGCAGTGGTCAGCCGAACACTGAAGCTTTCTTT.

This chain joins TRBV7-2 and TRBJ1-3, with D perhaps TRBD1 (5 bases). The CDR3 contains 15 residues. Trimming pared 2 bases from V and 2 bases from J, leaving 10 bases between. The germline gives CDR1 SGHTA, CDR2 FQGNSA. CDR3 coding DNA: TGTGCCAGCAGCTTAAGCAGGGACCCTGGAAACACCATATATTTT. Amino acids: CASSLSRDPGNTIYF.

V gene TRBV4-1 combines with J gene TRBJ2-1, with 10 nucleotides matching TRBD1. V shed 0 bases and J 9 bases; nucleotides not matched to a gene: 11. The CDR3 covers 17 residues. The V gene's germline CDR1 is MGHRA and CDR2 YSYEKL. The CDR3 DNA reads TGCGCCAGCAGCCAAGAAGTGGTCGGGACAGGGGTTGGTGAGCAGTTCTTC. This codes for CASSQEVVGTGVGEQFF.

The gene calls are TRBV11-2 and TRBJ2-4; 8 nucleotides line up with TRBD1. With 5 bases clipped from V and 7 bases from J, the junction kept 7 bases outside the gene matches. Per the germline V gene, CDR1 is SGHAT and CDR2 is FQNNGV. The CDR3 covers 14 residues. CDR3 in amino acids: CASSLMGQANIQYF. CDR3 sequence (DNA): TGTGCCAGCAGCCTTATGGGACAGGCCAACATTCAGTACTTC. The full variable domain, in which reference TRBV11-2 and TRBJ2-4 provide the parts outside the CDR3, is EAGVAQSPRYKIIEKRQSVAFWCNPISGHATLYWYQQILGQGPKLLIQFQNNGVVDDSQLPKDRFSAERLKGVDSTLKIQPAKLEDSAVYLCASSLMGQANIQYFGAGTRLSVL.

This clonotype was recorded a few times. The chain carries TRBV12-5 and TRBJ2-7, with D unresolved. Trimming shortened V by 0 bases and J by 1 base, and 10 bases separated the two germline ends. The CDR3 runs to 15 residues. Germline CDR1 LGHNT, CDR2 FRNRAP. The CDR3 bases are TGTGCTAGTGGTTTGGTACTCGGGTTTTCCTACGAGCAGTACTTC. This gives the protein CASGLVLGFSYEQYF.

The V and J genes are TRBV12-3 or TRBV12-4 and TRBJ2-2, with no clear D. The CDR3 is 14 amino acids. V was cut by 3 bases and J by 4 bases, with 9 bases left in between. For the CDR3, the DNA is TGTGCCAGCAGTTTTAACAGATTCACCGGGGAGCTGTTTTTT. Translated, it gives CASSFNRFTGELFF.

The sample holds a few counts of this clonotype. The rearrangement links TRBV7-6 to TRBJ2-7, with TRBD1 matching over 7 bases. The germline gives CDR1 SGHVS, CDR2 FNYEAQ. V shed 0 bases, J shed 6 bases, and the junction held 5 bases outside the gene matches. The CDR3 length is 14 residues. CDR3 in amino acids: CASSLAQTGTEQYF. CDR3 DNA sequence: TGTGCCAGCAGCTTAGCGCAGACAGGGACCGAGCAGTACTTC.

This chain links TRBV7-2 with TRBJ1-2, with a weak D call TRBD1 (5 bases). Trimming took 5 bases from V and 1 from J, leaving 14 bases between them. The length of the CDR3 is 15 residues. The germline gives CDR1 SGHTA, CDR2 FQGNSA. The CDR3 region has the DNA TGTGCCAGCAGCCCGGGGGGATCTTATAACTATGGCTACACCTTC. This sequence encodes CASSPGGSYNYGYTF. Looking up the rest from reference TRBV7-2 and TRBJ1-2 gives the full variable domain: GAGVSQSPSNKVTEKGKDVELRCDPISGHTALYWYRQSLGQGLEFLIYFQGNSAPDKSGLPSDRFSAERTGGSVSTLTIQRTQQEDSAVYLCASSPGGSYNYGYTFGSGTRLTVV.

CDR3 protein: CASSLRAGRDNEQFF. The CDR3 DNA follows: TGTGCCAGCAGCCTGCGGGCGGGGAGAGACAATGAGCAGTTCTTC. The chain combines TRBV7-9 with TRBJ2-1; D is perhaps TRBD2 (6 bases). CDR1 is SEHNR and CDR2 is FQNEAQ in the germline V gene (reference sequence). Trimming removed 5 bases from V and 5 bases from J, with 16 bases in between. The CDR3 totals 15 residues.

This chain connects TRBV24-1 to TRBJ2-5, with a weak D call TRBD1 (6 bases). The CDR3 is made up of 15 amino acids. Per the germline V gene, CDR1 is KGHDR and CDR2 is SFDVKD. V was cut by 5 bases and J by 3 bases, with 15 bases left in between. As DNA, the CDR3 is TGTGCCACCAGTGGGACAGCAGAAGGAAAAGAGACCCAGTACTTC. Its translation: CATSGTAEGKETQYF.

This clonotype was observed a few times. The rearrangement joins TRBV6-5 to TRBJ2-7; the match to TRBD2 covers 12 bases. CDR3 length: 14 residues. Germline lookup yields CDR1 MNHEY and CDR2 SVGAGI. The trim removed 5 bases at V and 3 bases at J, leaving 2 bases unmatched. The DNA for the CDR3 is TGTGCCAGCAGTACGACTAGCGGGGGCTACGAGCAGTACTTC. Its translation is CASSTTSGGYEQYF.

This clonotype occurred a few times. The chain joins TRBV27 to TRBJ2-5; a weak D match, TRBD1 (5 bases). Deletions cut 6 bases from V and 2 bases from J, with 13 bases between. Germline lookup yields CDR1 MNHEY and CDR2 SMNVEV (reference sequence). This CDR3 is 14 amino acids long. The CDR3 reads CASSLLGQQETQYF. The CDR3 coding sequence is TGTGCCAGCAGCCTACTGGGGCAGCAAGAGACCCAGTACTTC.

The V gene is TRBV7-8, the J gene TRBJ2-5, with a weak D call TRBD2 (6 bases). The CDR3 has 18 residues. Germline lookup yields CDR1 SGHVS and CDR2 FQNEAQ. V was pared by 5 bases and J by 2 bases, with 24 bases between. This CDR3 is CASSLPEGKPRLQETQYF. Here the CDR3 DNA reads TGTGCCAGCAGCCTTCCGGAGGGTAAGCCTCGACTTCAAGAGACCCAGTACTTC.

This clonotype was recorded at least ten times. This chain connects TRBV7-2 to TRBJ1-3; D is possibly TRBD1 (5 bases). Germline CDR1 SGHTA, CDR2 FQGNSA. The CDR3 extends over 13 amino acids. The V and J ends lost 8 bases and 1 base respectively, with 9 bases between them. CDR3 nucleotides: TGTGCCAGCGGCAGGGTGTCTGGAAACACCATATATTTT. It specifies CASGRVSGNTIYF.